This entry features one T cell receptor (beta chain) sequence. Its antigen is not known. V shed 7 bases, J shed 2 bases, and the junction held 10 bases outside the gene matches. Germline CDR1 SGHNT, CDR2 YYREEE (reference sequence). The CDR3 sequence is 15 residues long. The entry originates in a study of Tregs in tolerant kidney transplant recipients. General study points: Findings come from small patient numbers and require larger validation.

CD4+CD25+CD127- Tregs, CD4+CD25- non-Tregs, CD4 and CD8 cells were sorted. Using immunoSEQ multiplex PCR, the repertoire was profiled, and TCRdb retains in-frame clones only, with some absent. The table shows under 300,000 clones, with around 81% occurring only once. This TCR was recovered from a human donor in good health. The sample was CD4+ T cells from blood. This rearrangement joins TRBV5-4 to TRBJ2-5; TRBD2 matches at 8 bases. The CDR3 protein is CASGLAGGFQETQYF. CDR3 sequence (DNA): TGTGCCAGCGGATTGGCGGGGGGCTTTCAAGAGACCCAGTACTTC.